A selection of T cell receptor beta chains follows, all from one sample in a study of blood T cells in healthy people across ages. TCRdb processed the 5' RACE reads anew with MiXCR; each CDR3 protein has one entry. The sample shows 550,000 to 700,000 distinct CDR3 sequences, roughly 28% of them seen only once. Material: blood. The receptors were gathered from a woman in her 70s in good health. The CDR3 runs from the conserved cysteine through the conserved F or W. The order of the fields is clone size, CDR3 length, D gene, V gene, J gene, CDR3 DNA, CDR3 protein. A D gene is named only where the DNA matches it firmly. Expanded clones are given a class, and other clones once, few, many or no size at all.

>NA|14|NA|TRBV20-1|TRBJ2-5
TGCAGTGCTAACAAGAAGCGGGTACAAGAGACCCAGTACTTC
CSANKKRVQETQYF
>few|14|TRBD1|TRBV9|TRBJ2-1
TGTGCCAGCAGAAAAGGACAGGGGAGTAATGAGCAGTTCTTC
CASRKGQGSNEQFF
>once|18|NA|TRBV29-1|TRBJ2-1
TGCAGCGTTAGAGGACTAACGGGGGAAACAAGCTCCTACAATGAGCAGTTCTTC
CSVRGLTGETSSYNEQFF
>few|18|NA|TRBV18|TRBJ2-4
TGTGCCAGCTCACCAGAGAGGACAGCGAGTATAGCCAAAAACATTCAGTACTTC
CASSPERTASIAKNIQYF
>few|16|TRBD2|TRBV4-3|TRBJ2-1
TGCGCCAGCAGCCAATCACCGACTAGCGGGGGAGGGGAGCAGTTCTTC
CASSQSPTSGGGEQFF
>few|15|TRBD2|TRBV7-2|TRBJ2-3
TGTGCCAGCAGCCCTAGCGGGGGGGTAGTAGATACGCAGTATTTT
CASSPSGGVVDTQYF
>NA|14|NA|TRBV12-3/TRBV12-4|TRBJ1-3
TGTGCCAGCAGGCTCCCGGGAGCCGGAAACACCATATATTTT
CASRLPGAGNTIYF
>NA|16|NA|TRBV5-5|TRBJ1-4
TGTGCCAGCAGCTTGCTCGGGAAAGCAACTAATGAAAAACTGTTTTTT
CASSLLGKATNEKLFF
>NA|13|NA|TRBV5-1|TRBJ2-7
TGCGCCAGCCGCAGGGAGAAGCCCTACGAGCAGTACTTC
CASRREKPYEQYF
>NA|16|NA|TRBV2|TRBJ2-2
TGTGCCAGCAGGATCGAAGGGGGAACGAACACCGGGGAGCTGTTTTTT
CASRIEGGTNTGELFF
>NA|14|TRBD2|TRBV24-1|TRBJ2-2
TGTGCCACCAGCCTAGCGGGGGGGACCGGGGAGCTGTTTTTT
CATSLAGGTGELFF
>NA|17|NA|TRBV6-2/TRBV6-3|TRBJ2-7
TGTGCCAGCAGTTACTCCTACGTTGGGGAGAGGAGCTACGAGCAGTACTTC
CASSYSYVGERSYEQYF
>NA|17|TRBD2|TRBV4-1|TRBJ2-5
TGCGCCAGCAGCCAAGGCCCACTAGCGGGGTTAGCGGAGACCCAGTACTTC
CASSQGPLAGLAETQYF
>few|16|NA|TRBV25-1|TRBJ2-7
TGTGCCAGCAATGAATATAGTCTCATCCGTCCCTACGAGCAGTACTTC
CASNEYSLIRPYEQYF
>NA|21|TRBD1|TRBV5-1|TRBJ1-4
TGCGCCAGCAGCTTGGCCAGATGGGGACAGGTCAGGGATGGAACTAATGAAAAACTGTTTTTT
CASSLARWGQVRDGTNEKLFF
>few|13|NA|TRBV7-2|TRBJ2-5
TGTGCCAGCAGCCAGACAGGCCCAGAGACCCAGTACTTC
CASSQTGPETQYF
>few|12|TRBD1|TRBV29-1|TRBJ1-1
TGCAGCGCAGACAGGGGCTCGGCTGAAGCTTTCTTT
CSADRGSAEAFF
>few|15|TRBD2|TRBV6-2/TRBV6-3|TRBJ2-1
TGTGCCAGCCGCACGAGCGGGGGAGGGTACAATGAGCAGTTCTTC
CASRTSGGGYNEQFF
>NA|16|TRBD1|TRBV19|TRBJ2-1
TGTGCCAGTAAAAGCAGAGGACAGGGCTCCTACAATGAGCAGTTCTTC
CASKSRGQGSYNEQFF
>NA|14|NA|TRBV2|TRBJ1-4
TGTGCCAGCAGTGAATCGGAGCTTGGTGAAAAACTGTTTTTT
CASSESELGEKLFF
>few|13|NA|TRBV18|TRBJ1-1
TGTGCCAGCTCACCATTGGGGCGGACTGAAGCTTTCTTT
CASSPLGRTEAFF
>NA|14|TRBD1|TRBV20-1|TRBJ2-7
TGCAGTGCTCACCGGGACAGGGGGACCTACGAGCAGTACTTC
CSAHRDRGTYEQYF